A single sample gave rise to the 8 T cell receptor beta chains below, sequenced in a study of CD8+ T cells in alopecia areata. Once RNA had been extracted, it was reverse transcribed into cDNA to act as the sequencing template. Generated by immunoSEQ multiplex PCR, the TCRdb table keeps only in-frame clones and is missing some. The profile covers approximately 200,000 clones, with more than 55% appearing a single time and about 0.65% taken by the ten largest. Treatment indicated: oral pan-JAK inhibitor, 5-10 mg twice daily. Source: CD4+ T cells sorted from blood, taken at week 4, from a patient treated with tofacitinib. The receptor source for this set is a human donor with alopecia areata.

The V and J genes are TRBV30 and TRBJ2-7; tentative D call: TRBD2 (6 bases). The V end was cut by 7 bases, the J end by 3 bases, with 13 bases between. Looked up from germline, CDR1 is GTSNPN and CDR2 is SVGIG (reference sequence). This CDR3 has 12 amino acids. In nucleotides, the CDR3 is TGTGCCTCGGGGACTGGACTCTACGAGCAGTACTTC. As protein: CASGTGLYEQYF.

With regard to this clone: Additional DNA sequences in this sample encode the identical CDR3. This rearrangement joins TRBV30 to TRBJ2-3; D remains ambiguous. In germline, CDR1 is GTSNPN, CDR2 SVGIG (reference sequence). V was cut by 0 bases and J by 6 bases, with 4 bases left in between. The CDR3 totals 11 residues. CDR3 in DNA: TGTGCCTGGAGTGTGACGGATACGCAGTATTTT. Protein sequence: CAWSVTDTQYF.

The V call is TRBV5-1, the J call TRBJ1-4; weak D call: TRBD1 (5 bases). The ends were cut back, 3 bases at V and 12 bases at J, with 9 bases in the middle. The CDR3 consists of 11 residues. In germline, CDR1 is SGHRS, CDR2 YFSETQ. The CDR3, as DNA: TGCGCCAGCAGCTACGGAGGGGAACTGTTTTTT. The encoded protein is CASSYGGELFF.

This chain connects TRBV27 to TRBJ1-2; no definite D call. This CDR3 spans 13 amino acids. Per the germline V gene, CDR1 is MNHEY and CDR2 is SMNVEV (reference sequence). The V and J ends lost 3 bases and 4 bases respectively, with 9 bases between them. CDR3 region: CASSFTGGYGYTF. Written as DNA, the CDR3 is TGTGCCAGCAGTTTTACGGGAGGCTATGGCTACACCTTC.

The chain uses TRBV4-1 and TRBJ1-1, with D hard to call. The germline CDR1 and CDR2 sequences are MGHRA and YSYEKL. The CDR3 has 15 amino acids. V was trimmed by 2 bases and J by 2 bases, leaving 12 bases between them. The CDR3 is CASSQFRQTNTEAFF. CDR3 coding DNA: TGCGCCAGCAGCCAATTCCGGCAGACTAACACTGAAGCTTTCTTT.

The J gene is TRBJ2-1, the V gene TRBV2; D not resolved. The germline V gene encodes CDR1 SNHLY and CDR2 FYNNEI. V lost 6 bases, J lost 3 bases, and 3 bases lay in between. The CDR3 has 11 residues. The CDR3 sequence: CASSFYNEQFF. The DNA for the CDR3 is TGTGCCAGCAGCTTCTACAATGAGCAGTTCTTC.

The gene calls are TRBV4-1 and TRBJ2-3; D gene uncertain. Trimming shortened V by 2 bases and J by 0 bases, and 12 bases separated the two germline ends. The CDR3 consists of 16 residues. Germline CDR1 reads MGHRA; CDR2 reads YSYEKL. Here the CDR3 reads CASSQISLGSTDTQYF. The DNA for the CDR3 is TGCGCCAGCAGCCAAATCTCCTTGGGGAGCACAGATACGCAGTATTTT.

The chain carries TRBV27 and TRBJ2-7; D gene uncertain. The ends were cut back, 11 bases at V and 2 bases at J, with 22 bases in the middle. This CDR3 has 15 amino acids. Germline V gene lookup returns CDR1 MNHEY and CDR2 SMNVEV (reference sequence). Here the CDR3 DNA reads TGTGCCTCAAAGCCGGAGAATTCCTGGGCCTACGAGCAGTACTTC. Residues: CASKPENSWAYEQYF.